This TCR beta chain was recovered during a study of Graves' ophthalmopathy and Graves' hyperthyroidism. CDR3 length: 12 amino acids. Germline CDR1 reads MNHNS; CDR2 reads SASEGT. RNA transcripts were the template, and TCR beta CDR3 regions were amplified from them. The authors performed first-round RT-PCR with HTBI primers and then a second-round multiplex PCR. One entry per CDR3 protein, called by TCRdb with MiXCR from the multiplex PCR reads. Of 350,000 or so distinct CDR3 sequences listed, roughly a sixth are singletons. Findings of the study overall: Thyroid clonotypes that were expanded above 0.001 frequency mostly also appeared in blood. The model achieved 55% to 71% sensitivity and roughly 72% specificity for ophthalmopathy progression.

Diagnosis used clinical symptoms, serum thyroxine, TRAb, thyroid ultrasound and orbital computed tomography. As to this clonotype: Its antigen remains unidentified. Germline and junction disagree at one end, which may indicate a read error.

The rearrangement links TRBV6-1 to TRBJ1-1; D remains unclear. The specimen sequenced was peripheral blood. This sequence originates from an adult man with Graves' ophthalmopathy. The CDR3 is CASTVGNTEACF. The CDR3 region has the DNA TGTGCCAGCACTGTAGGAAACACTGAAGCTTGCTTT.